This TCR beta chain was observed in a study of CD8 T cells in ankylosing spondylitis. CDR3 length equals 15 residues. Trimming took 7 bases from V and 0 from J, leaving 10 bases between them. This clonotype was detected ten times or more. No antigen is known for it. Broader study findings: Disease-linked clones bore a CD8+ phenotype and were relatively rare in peripheral blood. What seemed typical of ankylosing spondylitis blood was a TCR beta motif built from eight highly homologous variants. It was reported that disease-linked clones were significantly enriched in matched ankylosing spondylitis synovial fluid.

By quantitative 5'-RACE with molecular barcodes, the TCR beta libraries were made. TCRdb redid the calling of the 5' RACE reads with MiXCR, one entry per CDR3 protein. Of fewer than 550,000 distinct CDR3 sequences listed, roughly 5% were seen once; the top ten hold approximately 4%. What was sequenced was blood, either unsorted or a sorted T cell fraction (not recorded which). The rearrangement links TRBV12-3 or TRBV12-4 to TRBJ2-6; D gene uncertain. The sequence was collected from a male donor with ankylosing spondylitis. The CDR3 spells CASTDWASGANVLTF. The DNA for the CDR3 is TGTGCCAGCACCGATTGGGCCTCTGGGGCCAACGTCCTGACTTTC.